Listed below are T cell receptor beta chains from one sample, sequenced in a study of blood T cell repertoires in COVID-19. Sequencing used immunoSEQ multiplex PCR; TCRdb keeps in-frame clones, though not all of them. The repertoire consists of approximately 210,000 clones, with around 89% occurring once and the leading ten covering around 4.8%. What was sequenced was peripheral blood. These receptors came from a middle-aged woman with acute or convalescent COVID-19. Both conserved end residues are part of each CDR3. Fields, in order: D gene, J gene, V gene, clone size, CDR3 DNA, CDR3 protein. D genes are given only for firm matches. Size values are once, few and many counts, or a class for expanded clones, and some rows have none.

D: .; J: TRBJ1-5; V: TRBV2; size: once; DNA: TGTGCCAGCACCAAAGGCCGCGGGCCAAATCAGCCCCAGCATTTT; CDR3: CASTKGRGPNQPQHF
D: .; J: TRBJ1-3; V: TRBV7-9; size: .; DNA: TGTGCCAGCAGCTTAGACAGGGAAAGCCGAAACACCATATATTTT; CDR3: CASSLDRESRNTIYF
D: .; J: TRBJ1-1; V: TRBV9; size: .; DNA: TGTGCCAGCAGCGTACGTGTTCAGGGTGAAGCTTTCTTT; CDR3: CASSVRVQGEAFF
D: .; J: TRBJ1-1; V: TRBV18; size: .; DNA: TGTGCCAGCTCACCGCGGGAGACTGAAGCTTTCTTT; CDR3: CASSPRETEAFF
D: TRBD1; J: TRBJ1-2; V: TRBV2; size: .; DNA: TGTGCCAGCATGGCGACAGGGGGTATTAACTATGGCTACACCTTC; CDR3: CASMATGGINYGYTF
D: .; J: TRBJ1-2; V: TRBV19; size: .; DNA: TGTGCCAGTAGCCATACCGGGGGAGACTATGGCTACACCTTC; CDR3: CASSHTGGDYGYTF
D: .; J: TRBJ1-1; V: TRBV9; size: once; DNA: TGTGCCAGCAGCGCCCGGGAGAACACTGAAGCTTTCTTT; CDR3: CASSARENTEAFF
D: TRBD1; J: TRBJ1-4; V: TRBV18; size: .; DNA: TGTGCCAGCTCCTATACAGGGGGCGATGAAAAACTGTTTTTT; CDR3: CASSYTGGDEKLFF
D: TRBD2; J: TRBJ2-5; V: TRBV29-1; size: .; DNA: TGCAGCGTGGCGGGGGGAGAGACCCAGTACTTC; CDR3: CSVAGGETQYF
D: TRBD2; J: TRBJ2-3; V: TRBV5-1; size: .; DNA: TGCGCCAGCAGCCCGGGACTAGCGGGGGGGCCAGATACGCAGTATTTT; CDR3: CASSPGLAGGPDTQYF
D: .; J: TRBJ1-2; V: TRBV3-1/TRBV3-2; size: .; DNA: TGTGCCAGCAGCCAAGGTCATATAGGAGGGGAAGGCTACACCTTC; CDR3: CASSQGHIGGEGYTF
D: .; J: TRBJ2-1; V: TRBV7-3; size: .; DNA: TGTGCCAGCAGCTCCCAGAGCGGCAATGAGCAGTTCTTC; CDR3: CASSSQSGNEQFF
D: TRBD1; J: TRBJ1-1; V: TRBV4-1; size: .; DNA: TGCGCCAGCAGCCAAGACCGGGGCCAGGGGGGGAACACTGAAGCTTTCTTT; CDR3: CASSQDRGQGGNTEAFF
D: .; J: TRBJ1-1; V: TRBV2; size: .; DNA: TGTGCCAGCAGAAGGGACCTCAGCGGGGACACTGAAGCTTTCTTT; CDR3: CASRRDLSGDTEAFF
D: .; J: TRBJ2-2; V: TRBV25-1; size: .; DNA: TGTGCCAGCAATAAAGGCTTCGGGAGCACCGGGGAGCTGTTTTTT; CDR3: CASNKGFGSTGELFF
D: TRBD1; J: TRBJ1-1; V: TRBV7-3; size: .; DNA: TGTGCCAGCAGCCCCTCAGGGGGCGCAGGCGCTGAAGCTTTCTTT; CDR3: CASSPSGGAGAEAFF
D: .; J: TRBJ1-1; V: TRBV6-5; size: .; DNA: TGTGCCAGCAGTTACTCGGGCAGGTGGAACACTGAAGCTTTCTTT; CDR3: CASSYSGRWNTEAFF
D: .; J: TRBJ1-4; V: TRBV30; size: .; DNA: TGTGCCTGGAGTGTAGGGGGGGTCGGGAGTGAAAAACTGTTTTTT; CDR3: CAWSVGGVGSEKLFF
D: TRBD1; J: TRBJ1-2; V: TRBV28; size: .; DNA: TGTGCCAGCAGTTCCCCCGGGACAGGGGGCTTTGGCTACACCTTC; CDR3: CASSSPGTGGFGYTF
D: .; J: TRBJ1-1; V: TRBV11-2; size: .; DNA: TGTGCCAGCAGCTTAGATGCGGGGGGAAGAGGCACTGAAGCTTTCTTT; CDR3: CASSLDAGGRGTEAFF
D: TRBD1; J: TRBJ1-4; V: TRBV6-5; size: .; DNA: TGTGCCAGCAGTTACAGGGGGCCAGGCCCTAATGAAAAACTGTTTTTT; CDR3: CASSYRGPGPNEKLFF
D: .; J: TRBJ1-2; V: TRBV27; size: .; DNA: TGTGCCAGCAGCTCCTGGGAGGGCGGCTACACCTTC; CDR3: CASSSWEGGYTF
D: .; J: TRBJ1-5; V: TRBV2; size: once; DNA: TGTGCCAGCAGCCCGGAGTTCTTTCAGCCCCAGCATTTT; CDR3: CASSPEFFQPQHF
D: .; J: TRBJ1-4; V: TRBV5-1; size: .; DNA: TGCGCCAGCAGCCCCGGACAGATTCATGAAAAACTGTTTTTT; CDR3: CASSPGQIHEKLFF